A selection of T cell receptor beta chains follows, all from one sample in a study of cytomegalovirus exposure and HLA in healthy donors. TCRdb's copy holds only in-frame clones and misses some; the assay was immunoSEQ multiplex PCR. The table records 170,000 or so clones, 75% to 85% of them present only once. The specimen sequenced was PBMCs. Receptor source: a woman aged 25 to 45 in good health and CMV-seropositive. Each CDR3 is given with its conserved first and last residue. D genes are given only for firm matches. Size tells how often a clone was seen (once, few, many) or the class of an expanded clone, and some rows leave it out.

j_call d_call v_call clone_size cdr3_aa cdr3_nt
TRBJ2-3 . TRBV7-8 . CASSLGTSTDTQYF TGTGCCAGCAGCTTAGGGACTAGCACAGATACGCAGTATTTT
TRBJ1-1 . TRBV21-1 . CASSKTQGASAFF TGTGCCAGCAGCAAGACACAGGGGGCTAGCGCTTTCTTT
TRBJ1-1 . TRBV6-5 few CASSAGGGMNTEAFF TGTGCCAGCAGCGCCGGGGGAGGGATGAACACTGAAGCTTTCTTT
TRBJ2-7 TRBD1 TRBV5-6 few CASSPGQGYYEQYF TGTGCCAGCAGCCCCGGACAGGGCTACTACGAGCAGTACTTC
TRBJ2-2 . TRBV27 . CASSLSGPIGTGELFF TGTGCCAGCAGTTTATCGGGGCCAATAGGCACCGGGGAGCTGTTTTTT
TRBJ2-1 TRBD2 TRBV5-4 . CASSSRGEVKQFF TGTGCCAGCAGCTCCCGGGGGGAGGTAAAGCAGTTCTTC
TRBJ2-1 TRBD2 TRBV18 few CASSPPLAGGSYNEQFF TGTGCCAGCTCACCACCGTTAGCGGGAGGATCCTACAATGAGCAGTTCTTC
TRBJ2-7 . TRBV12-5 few CASVEGEGGTYF TGTGCTAGTGTGGAAGGGGAAGGAGGGACCTACTTC
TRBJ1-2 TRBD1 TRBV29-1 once CSGGDREVYGYTF TGCAGCGGGGGGGACAGGGAGGTGTATGGCTACACCTTC
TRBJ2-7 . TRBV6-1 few CASNLGGGYEQYF TGTGCCAGCAACCTAGGGGGGGGTTACGAGCAGTACTTC
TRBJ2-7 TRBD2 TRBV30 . CAGNPSGSQYEQYF TGTGCCGGGAACCCTAGCGGGAGTCAATACGAGCAGTACTTC
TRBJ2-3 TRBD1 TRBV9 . CASSAYRGSTDTQYF TGTGCCAGCAGCGCCTACAGGGGTAGCACAGATACGCAGTATTTT
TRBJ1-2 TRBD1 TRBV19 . CAGGPRTGYGYTF TGTGCCGGGGGCCCTCGGACAGGGTACGGCTACACCTTC
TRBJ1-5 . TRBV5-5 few CASSPQGGGNQPQHF TGTGCCAGCAGCCCCCAGGGTGGGGGCAATCAGCCCCAGCATTTT
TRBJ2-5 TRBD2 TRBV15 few CATSSRGLAGEQYF TGTGCCACCAGCAGCCGTGGACTAGCGGGAGAGCAGTACTTC
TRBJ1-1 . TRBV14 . CASSQLNTEAFF TGTGCCAGCAGCCAACTAAACACTGAAGCTTTCTTT
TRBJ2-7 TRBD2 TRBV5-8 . CASSLRPLVPSGRSYEQYF TGTGCCAGCAGCCTTCGCCCCCTAGTACCGAGCGGGAGGAGCTACGAGCAGTACTTC
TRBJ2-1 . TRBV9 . CASSVDVNSYNEQFF TGTGCCAGCAGCGTAGATGTTAACTCCTACAATGAGCAGTTCTTC
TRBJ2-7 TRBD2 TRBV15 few CATQGLGDEQYF TGTGCCACCCAAGGACTAGGGGACGAGCAGTACTTC
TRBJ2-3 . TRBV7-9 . CASSTSWLGTDTQYF TGTGCCAGCAGCACTAGCTGGTTAGGCACAGATACGCAGTATTTT
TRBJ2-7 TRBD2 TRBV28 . CASRGTIPDEQYF TGTGCCAGCAGGGGGACTATTCCGGACGAGCAGTACTTC
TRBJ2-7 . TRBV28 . CASSIAVSSYEQYF TGTGCCAGCAGTATAGCCGTAAGCTCCTACGAGCAGTACTTC
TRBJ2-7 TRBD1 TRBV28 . CASDRGDYEQYF TGTGCCAGCGACAGGGGGGACTACGAGCAGTACTTC
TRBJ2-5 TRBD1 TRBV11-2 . CASSSMTGAGDQYF TGTGCCAGCAGCTCGATGACAGGGGCTGGGGACCAGTACTTC
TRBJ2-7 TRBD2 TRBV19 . CASSTGTSGNYEQYF TGTGCCAGTAGTACTGGGACTAGCGGGAACTACGAGCAGTACTTC
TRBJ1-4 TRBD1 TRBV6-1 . CASSEAYRGATNEKLFF TGTGCCAGCAGTGAAGCCTACAGGGGCGCAACTAATGAAAAACTGTTTTTT
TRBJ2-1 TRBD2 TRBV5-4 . CASSPPPGLATNEQFF TGTGCCAGCAGCCCGCCTCCGGGACTAGCGACCAATGAGCAGTTCTTC
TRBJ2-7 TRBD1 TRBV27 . CASSLGQGFEQYF TGTGCCAGCAGTTTAGGACAGGGGTTCGAGCAGTACTTC
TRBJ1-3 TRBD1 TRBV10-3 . CAISEDRGANTIYF TGTGCCATCAGTGAGGACAGGGGAGCCAACACCATATATTTT
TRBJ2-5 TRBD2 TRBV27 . CASSLGWASGSKETQYF TGTGCCAGCAGTCTAGGCTGGGCTAGCGGGAGTAAAGAGACCCAGTACTTC
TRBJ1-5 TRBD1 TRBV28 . CASRTGDSNQPQHF TGTGCCAGCAGAACAGGGGATAGCAATCAGCCCCAGCATTTT
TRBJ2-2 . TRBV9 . CASSVRVTSNTGELFF TGTGCCAGCAGCGTACGGGTCACTTCGAACACCGGGGAGCTGTTTTTT
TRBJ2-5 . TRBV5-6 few CASSLPLSGVETQYF TGTGCCAGCAGCTTGCCTCTTTCGGGAGTAGAGACCCAGTACTTC
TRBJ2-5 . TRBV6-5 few CASSLGGSGVETQYF TGTGCCAGCAGTTTGGGAGGCTCAGGTGTGGAGACCCAGTACTTC
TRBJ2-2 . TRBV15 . CATSIRSGNTGELFF TGTGCCACCAGCATCAGGAGCGGAAACACCGGGGAGCTGTTTTTT
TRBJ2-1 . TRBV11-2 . CASSLDSSSYNEQFF TGTGCCAGCAGCTTAGACTCTAGCTCCTACAATGAGCAGTTCTTC
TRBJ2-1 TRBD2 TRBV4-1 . CASSHTSGEQFF TGCGCCAGCAGCCATACTAGCGGTGAGCAGTTCTTC
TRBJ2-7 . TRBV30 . CAWSKAGYEQYF TGTGCCTGGAGTAAGGCGGGCTACGAGCAGTACTTC
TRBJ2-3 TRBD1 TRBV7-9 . CASSGSADRDPDTQYF TGTGCCAGCAGCGGGTCAGCGGACAGGGACCCAGATACGCAGTATTTT
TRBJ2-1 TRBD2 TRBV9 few CASSVPRADMTSGPSGYNEQFF TGTGCCAGCAGCGTGCCGAGAGCCGATATGACTAGCGGGCCCTCGGGATACAATGAGCAGTTCTTC
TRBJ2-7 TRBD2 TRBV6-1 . CASSENPSGRGYEQYF TGTGCCAGCAGTGAAAATCCTAGCGGGAGGGGCTACGAGCAGTACTTC
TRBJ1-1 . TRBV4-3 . CASSQEQNRWMNTEAFF TGCGCCAGCAGCCAAGAACAGAACAGGTGGATGAACACTGAAGCTTTCTTT
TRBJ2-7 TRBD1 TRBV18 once CASSPTGGEQYF TGTGCCAGCTCACCGACAGGGGGCGAGCAGTACTTC
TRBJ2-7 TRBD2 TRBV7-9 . CASSTSSGSLYEQYF TGTGCCAGCAGCACGAGTAGCGGGAGTCTGTACGAGCAGTACTTC
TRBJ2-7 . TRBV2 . CASSKNRVGYEQYF TGTGCCAGCAGTAAAAACAGGGTCGGATACGAGCAGTACTTC
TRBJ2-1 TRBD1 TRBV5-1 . CASSPQGQGGSYNEQFF TGCGCCAGCAGCCCCCAAGGACAGGGGGGTTCCTACAATGAGCAGTTCTTC
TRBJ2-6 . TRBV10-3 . CAISGGTAQGGANVLTF TGTGCCATCAGTGGAGGGACCGCCCAGGGGGGGGCCAACGTCCTGACTTTC
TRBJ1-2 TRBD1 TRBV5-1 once CASSQNPGTDYGYTF TGCGCCAGCAGCCAAAACCCCGGGACAGACTATGGCTACACCTTC
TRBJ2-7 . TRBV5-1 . CASSRNPDLDEQYF TGCGCCAGCAGCCGAAATCCGGACTTAGACGAGCAGTACTTC
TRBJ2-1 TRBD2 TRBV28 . CASSPLAGRSSYNEQFF TGTGCCAGCAGTCCCCTAGCGGGACGGAGCTCCTACAATGAGCAGTTCTTC
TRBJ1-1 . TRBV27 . CASSPTVNTEAFF TGTGCCAGCAGTCCAACGGTGAACACTGAAGCTTTCTTT
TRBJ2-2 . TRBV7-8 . CASSLAAGLTGELFF TGTGCCAGCAGCTTAGCGGCAGGGCTAACCGGGGAGCTGTTTTTT
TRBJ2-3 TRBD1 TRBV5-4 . CASSPITWDRVVTDTQYF TGTGCCAGCAGCCCAATCACTTGGGACAGGGTTGTAACAGATACGCAGTATTTT
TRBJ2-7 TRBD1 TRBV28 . CASSTQGARYEQYF TGTGCCAGCAGTACCCAGGGGGCGAGGTACGAGCAGTACTTC
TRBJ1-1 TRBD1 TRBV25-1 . CASSGIGQGLNTEAFF TGTGCCAGCAGTGGGATAGGACAGGGGCTGAACACTGAAGCTTTCTTT
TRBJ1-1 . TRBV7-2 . CASSLWGEAFF TGTGCCAGCAGCTTATGGGGGGAGGCTTTCTTT
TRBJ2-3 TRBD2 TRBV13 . CASSPRGADTQYF TGTGCCAGCAGCCCGCGGGGGGCAGATACGCAGTATTTT
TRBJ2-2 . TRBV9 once CASSVTRTGELFF TGTGCCAGCAGCGTAACTAGAACCGGGGAGCTGTTTTTT
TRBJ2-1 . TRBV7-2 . CASSPGTLIQFF TGTGCCAGCAGCCCCGGGACTCTAATCCAGTTCTTC